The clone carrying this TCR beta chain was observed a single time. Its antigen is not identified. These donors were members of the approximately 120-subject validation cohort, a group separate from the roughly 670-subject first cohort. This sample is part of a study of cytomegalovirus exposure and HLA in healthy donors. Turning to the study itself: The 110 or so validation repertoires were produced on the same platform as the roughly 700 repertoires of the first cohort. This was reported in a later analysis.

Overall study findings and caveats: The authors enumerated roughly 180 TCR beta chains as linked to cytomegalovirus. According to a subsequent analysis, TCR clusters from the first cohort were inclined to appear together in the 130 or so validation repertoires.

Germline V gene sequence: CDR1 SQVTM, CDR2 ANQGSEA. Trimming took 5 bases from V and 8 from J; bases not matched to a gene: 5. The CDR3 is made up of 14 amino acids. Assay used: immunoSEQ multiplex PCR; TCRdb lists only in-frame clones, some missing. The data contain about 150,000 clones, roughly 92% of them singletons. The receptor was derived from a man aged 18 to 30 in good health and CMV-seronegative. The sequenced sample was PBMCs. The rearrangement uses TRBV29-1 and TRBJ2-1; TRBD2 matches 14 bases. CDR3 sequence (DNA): TGCAGCGTTAAGGGACTAGCGGGAGTCTATGAGCAGTTCTTC. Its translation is CSVKGLAGVYEQFF.